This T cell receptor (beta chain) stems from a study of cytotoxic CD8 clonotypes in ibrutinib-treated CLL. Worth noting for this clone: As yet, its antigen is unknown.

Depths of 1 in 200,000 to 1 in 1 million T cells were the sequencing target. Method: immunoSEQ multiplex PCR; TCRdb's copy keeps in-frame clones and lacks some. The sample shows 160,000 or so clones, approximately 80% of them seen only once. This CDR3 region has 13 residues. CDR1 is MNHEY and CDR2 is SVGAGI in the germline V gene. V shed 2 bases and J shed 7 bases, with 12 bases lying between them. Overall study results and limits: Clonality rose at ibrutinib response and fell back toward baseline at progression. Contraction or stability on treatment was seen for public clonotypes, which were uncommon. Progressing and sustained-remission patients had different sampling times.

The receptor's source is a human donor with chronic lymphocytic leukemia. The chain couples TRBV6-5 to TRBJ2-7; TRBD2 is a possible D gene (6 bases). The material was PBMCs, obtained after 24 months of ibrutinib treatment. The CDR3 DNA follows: TGTGCCAGCAGTTACCGGACTACGAGTGAGCAGTACTTC. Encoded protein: CASSYRTTSEQYF.